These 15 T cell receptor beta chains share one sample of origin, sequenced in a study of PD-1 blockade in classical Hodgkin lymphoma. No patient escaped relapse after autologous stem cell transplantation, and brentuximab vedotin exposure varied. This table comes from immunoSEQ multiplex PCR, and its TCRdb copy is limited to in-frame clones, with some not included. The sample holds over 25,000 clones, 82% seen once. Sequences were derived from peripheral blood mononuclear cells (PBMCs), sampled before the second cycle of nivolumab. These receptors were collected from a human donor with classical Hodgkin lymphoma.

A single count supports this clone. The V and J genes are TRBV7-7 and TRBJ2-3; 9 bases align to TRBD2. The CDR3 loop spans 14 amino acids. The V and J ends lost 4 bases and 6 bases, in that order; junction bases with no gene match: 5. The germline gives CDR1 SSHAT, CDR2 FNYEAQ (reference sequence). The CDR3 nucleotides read TGTGCCAGCAGCTCGAATAGCGGGAGCGATACGCAGTATTTT. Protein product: CASSSNSGSDTQYF.

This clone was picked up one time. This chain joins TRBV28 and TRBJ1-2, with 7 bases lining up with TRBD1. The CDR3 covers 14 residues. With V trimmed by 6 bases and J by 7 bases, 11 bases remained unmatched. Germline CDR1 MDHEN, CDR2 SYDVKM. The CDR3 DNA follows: TGTGCCAGCAGACGCACAGGGGACGTAGGTGGCTACACCTTC. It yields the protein CASRRTGDVGGYTF.

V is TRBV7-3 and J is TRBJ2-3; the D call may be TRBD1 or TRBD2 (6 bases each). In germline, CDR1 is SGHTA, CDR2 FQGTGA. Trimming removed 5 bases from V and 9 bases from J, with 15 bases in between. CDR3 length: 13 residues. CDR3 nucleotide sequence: TGTGCCAGCAGCGCCACAGGGAGCGGGACGCAGTATTTT. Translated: CASSATGSGTQYF.

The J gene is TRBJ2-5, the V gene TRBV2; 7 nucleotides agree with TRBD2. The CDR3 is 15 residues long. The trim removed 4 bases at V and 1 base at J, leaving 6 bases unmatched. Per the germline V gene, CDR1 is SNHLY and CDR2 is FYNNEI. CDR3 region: CASSGLAESQETQYF. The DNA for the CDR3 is TGTGCCAGCAGTGGGCTAGCGGAGTCCCAAGAGACCCAGTACTTC.

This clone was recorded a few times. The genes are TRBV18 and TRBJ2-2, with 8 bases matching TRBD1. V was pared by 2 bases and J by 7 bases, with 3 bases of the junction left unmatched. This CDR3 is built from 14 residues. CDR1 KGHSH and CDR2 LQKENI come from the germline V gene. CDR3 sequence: CASSPDRGSGELFF. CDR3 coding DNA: TGTGCCAGCTCACCAGACAGGGGAAGCGGGGAGCTGTTTTTT.

The CDR3 bases are TGTGCCACTCAGGGGAAGAACACTGAAGCTTTCTTT. Translated: CATQGKNTEAFF. The rearrangement uses TRBV19 and TRBJ1-1; possibly TRBD1 for D (6 bases). Germline CDR1 reads LNHDA; CDR2 reads SQIVND (reference sequence). The CDR3 covers 12 residues. With 10 bases removed from V and 1 base from J, the gap between germline ends came to 10 bases.

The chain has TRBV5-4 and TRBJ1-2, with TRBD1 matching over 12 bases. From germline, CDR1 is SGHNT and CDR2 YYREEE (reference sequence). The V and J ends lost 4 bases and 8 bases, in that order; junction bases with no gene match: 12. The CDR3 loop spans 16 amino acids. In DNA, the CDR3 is TGTGCCAGCAGCCCCTGGGACAGGGGGCCCAAAAAAGGCTACACCTTC. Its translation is CASSPWDRGPKKGYTF.

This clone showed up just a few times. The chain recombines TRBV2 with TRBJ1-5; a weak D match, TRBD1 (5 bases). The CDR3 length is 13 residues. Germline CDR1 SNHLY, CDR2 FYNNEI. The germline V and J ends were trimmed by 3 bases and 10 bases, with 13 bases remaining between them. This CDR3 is CASSEGVLAPQHF. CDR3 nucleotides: TGTGCCAGCAGTGAGGGGGTCCTCGCCCCCCAGCATTTT.

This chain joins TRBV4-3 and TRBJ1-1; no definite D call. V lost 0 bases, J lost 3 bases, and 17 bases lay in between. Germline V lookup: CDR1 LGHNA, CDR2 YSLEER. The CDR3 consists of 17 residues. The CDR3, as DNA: TGCGCCAGCAGCCAAGATCTCCGTCCGGCCGGGGACACTGAAGCTTTCTTT. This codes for CASSQDLRPAGDTEAFF.

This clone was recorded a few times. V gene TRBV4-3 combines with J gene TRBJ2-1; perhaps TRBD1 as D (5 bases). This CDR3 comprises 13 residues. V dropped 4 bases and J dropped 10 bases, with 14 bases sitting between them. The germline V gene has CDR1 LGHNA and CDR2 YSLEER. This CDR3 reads CASSLGVEDEQFF. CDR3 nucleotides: TGCGCCAGCAGCCTAGGGGTAGAAGACGAGCAGTTCTTC.

CDR3 coding DNA: TGTGCCAGCCAGGCCGGGTGGTGGGCACCCGTTAACACCGGGGAGCTGTTTTTT. Translated: CASQAGWWAPVNTGELFF. The chain recombines TRBV19 with TRBJ2-2; D is unresolved. There are 18 residues in the CDR3. The germline V gene has CDR1 LNHDA and CDR2 SQIVND (reference sequence). V was shortened by 9 bases and J by 2 bases, with 25 bases between the two germline ends.

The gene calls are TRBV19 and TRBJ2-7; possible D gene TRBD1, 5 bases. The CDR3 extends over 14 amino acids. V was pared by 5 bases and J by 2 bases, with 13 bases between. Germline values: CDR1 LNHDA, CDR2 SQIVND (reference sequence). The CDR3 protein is CASSPAQGAYEQYF. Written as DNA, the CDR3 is TGTGCCAGTAGTCCCGCCCAGGGTGCCTACGAGCAGTACTTC. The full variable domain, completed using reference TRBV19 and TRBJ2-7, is DGGITQSPKYLFRKEGQNVTLSCEQNLNHDAMYWYRQDPGQGLRLIYYSQIVNDFQKGDIAEGYSVSREKKESFPLTVTSAQKNPTAFYLCASSPAQGAYEQYFGPGTRLTVT.

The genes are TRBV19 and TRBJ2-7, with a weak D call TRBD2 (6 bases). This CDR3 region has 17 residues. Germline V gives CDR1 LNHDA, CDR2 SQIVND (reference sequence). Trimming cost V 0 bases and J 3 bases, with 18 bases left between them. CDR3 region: CASSIEGQPGGYYEQYF. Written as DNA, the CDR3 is TGTGCCAGTAGTATAGAGGGGCAACCCGGAGGGTACTACGAGCAGTACTTC.

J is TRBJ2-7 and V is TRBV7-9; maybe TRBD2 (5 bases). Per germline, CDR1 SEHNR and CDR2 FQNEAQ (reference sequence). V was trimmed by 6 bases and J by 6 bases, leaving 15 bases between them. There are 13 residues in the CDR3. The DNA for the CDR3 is TGTGCCAGCAGTATAAACTCGGGGTCCGAGCAGTACTTC. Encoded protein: CASSINSGSEQYF.

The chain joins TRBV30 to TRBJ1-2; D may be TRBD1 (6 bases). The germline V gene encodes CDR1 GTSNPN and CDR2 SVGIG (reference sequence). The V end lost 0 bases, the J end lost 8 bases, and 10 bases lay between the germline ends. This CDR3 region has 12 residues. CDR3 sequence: CAWSVGAWGYTF. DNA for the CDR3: TGTGCCTGGAGTGTGGGGGCTTGGGGCTACACCTTC.